This T cell receptor (beta chain) was sequenced during a study of CD8+ T cells in alopecia areata. Looked up from germline, CDR1 is SEHNR and CDR2 is FQNEAQ (reference sequence). There are 13 residues in the CDR3. V was pared by 11 bases and J by 1 base, with 14 bases between. Treatment meaning: oral pan-JAK inhibitor, 5-10 mg twice daily. Sequencing relied on a cDNA template that was reverse transcribed from extracted RNA. The data were produced by immunoSEQ multiplex PCR, yet TCRdb's version contains in-frame clones alone and is incomplete. The sample includes 150,000 to 200,000 clones, 50% to 75% of them seen just once.

The material was CD4+ T cells sorted from blood, obtained at approximately week 60, from a patient treated with tofacitinib. V usage is TRBV7-9 and J usage is TRBJ1-1, with D possibly matching TRBD1 (5 bases). The sequence was obtained from a human donor with alopecia areata. The CDR3 reads CAADQGRNTEAFF. The DNA of the CDR3 is TGTGCCGCGGACCAGGGACGGAACACTGAAGCTTTCTTT.